This T cell receptor beta chain was recovered during a study of T cells in Graves' hyperthyroidism and ophthalmopathy (dated by TCRdb to between 2018 and 2020). With regard to the full study: Peripheral blood was sampled at the time of initial diagnosis, prior to any treatment. To identify distinguishing TCR V-J signatures, a discovery cohort of 100 patients was used, comprising 40 to 45 with Graves' ophthalmopathy and 57 with stable Graves' hyperthyroidism. Whether ophthalmopathy could be predicted prospectively was tested in an independent validation cohort made up of approximately 19 hyperthyroidism patients plus 17 patients who later progressed to ophthalmopathy. For training and testing, the 80 to 100 patients in the discovery cohort were randomly divided in a 7:3 ratio. Thyroid tissue and blood T-cell repertoires from about six Graves' hyperthyroidism patients were also compared in the study. After blood sampling, hyperthyroidism patients were treated with methimazole at a starting dose of 30 mg daily, and ophthalmopathy patients were treated with high-dose intravenous methylprednisolone. TCR Vbeta CDR3 sequencing of roughly 140 peripheral blood samples (over 40 ophthalmopathy, 75 to 80 hyperthyroidism and 17 progressor patients) is reported in the paper.

TCR beta CDR3 regions were amplified from RNA transcripts. For the first round of RT-PCR on the TCR CDR3, the HTBI primer set was used together with the Qiagen OneStep RT-PCR kit. Libraries were constructed in a second round of multiplex PCR, after which size selection and purification were performed. Paired-end sequencing of the libraries was performed with 100 bp reads on an Illumina HiSeq2000. In the original analysis: SOAPnuke was used to process the raw data, throwing out any read that contained adapters or uncalled bases, had a mean Phred below 15, or lacked an exact constant-primer or identifier match. COPE v1.2.5 was used to merge high-quality paired reads, and clonotypes were defined as unique nucleotide sequences. MiTCR v1.1 was used to align the clonotypes against IMGT TRBV, TRBD and TRBJ reference segments. Only V-J combinations with frequency above 0.0001, covering 98% to 99.2% of repertoires, were analysed. The TCS score was defined as the ratio of F50 (clonal expansion) to E x V (chaos), calculated using BLOSUM62-based TCRdist between CDR3 peptides within each V-J. Welch's t-statistics and random forest reduced roughly 500 V-J features to roughly 13, which were used in a naive Bayes classifier (R e1071). TCRdb trimmed the raw reads at Q25, called clones with MiXCR and kept productive beta chains. Here each entry gathers all rows of one CDR3 protein and keeps the most common genes and DNA. Clone size and V and J calls follow TCRdb, not the original study. The sample has some 720,000 distinct CDR3 sequences on record, less than 20% of them singletons. Under 8.5% of the sample goes to the ten largest clones.

Per the germline V gene, SGDLS is the CDR1 and YYNGEE is the CDR2. Cut back by 3 bases and 2 bases, the V and J ends lie 16 bases apart. From the cysteine up to the phenylalanine, the CDR3 has a length of 16 residues. CDR3 DNA is the only sequence kept; it has 48 bases, read in frame from the first base. Results the study describes overall, beyond this receptor: Most expanded thyroid clonotypes (frequency above 0.001) were also detected in blood, suggesting blood repertoires may reflect thyroid immune responses. In validation, the model predicted progression to ophthalmopathy with around 71% sensitivity and over 72% specificity, a median of around six months before onset. Sample size was not statistically predetermined, and investigators were not blinded to group allocation. In cross-validation, a model built on a 13 V-J signature told ophthalmopathy apart from stable hyperthyroidism with about 90% sensitivity and about 81% specificity, and in testing the same model reached 80%/75%.

Regarding this clonotype: The antigen it recognizes is unknown. One base away there is no much larger clone; base qualities are not given.

A patient counted as having stable Graves' hyperthyroidism if no progression to ophthalmopathy occurred over 18 months of follow-up. Hyperthyroidism patients were newly diagnosed, with disease duration under 2 months, and aged 18 to 65 years. The study excluded patients with uncontrolled infections, other autoimmune diseases, pregnancy or lactation. Clinical symptoms, serum thyroxine and TRAb, thyroid ultrasound, and orbital computed tomography formed the basis for the diagnoses. Ficoll-Paque density gradient centrifugation was used to isolate PBMCs from approximately 11 ml of fresh peripheral blood. Total RNA was extracted using Trizol reagent, and RNA quality was assessed on an Agilent 2100 Bioanalyzer.

The sample comprised blood. The chain links TRBV9 with TRBJ2-3; TRBD2 could be the D gene, as 5 bases match. The receptor was isolated from a man aged 18-30 years with Graves' hyperthyroidism. The DNA sequence reads TGTGCCAGCAGCGCCTCACTAGTCCGACCCACAGATACGCAGTATTTT. The encoded protein is CASSASLVRPTDTQYF.